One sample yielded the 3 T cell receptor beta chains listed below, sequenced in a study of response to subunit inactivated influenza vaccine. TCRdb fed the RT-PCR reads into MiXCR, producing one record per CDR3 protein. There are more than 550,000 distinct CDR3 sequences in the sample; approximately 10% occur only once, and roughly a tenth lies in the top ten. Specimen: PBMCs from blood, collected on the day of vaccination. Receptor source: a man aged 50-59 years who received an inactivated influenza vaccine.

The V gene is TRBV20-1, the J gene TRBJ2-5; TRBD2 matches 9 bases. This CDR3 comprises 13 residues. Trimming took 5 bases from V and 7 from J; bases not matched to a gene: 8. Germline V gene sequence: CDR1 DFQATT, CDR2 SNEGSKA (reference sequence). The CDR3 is CSAEASGERTQYF. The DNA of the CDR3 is TGCAGTGCTGAGGCTAGCGGGGAGCGGACCCAGTACTTC.

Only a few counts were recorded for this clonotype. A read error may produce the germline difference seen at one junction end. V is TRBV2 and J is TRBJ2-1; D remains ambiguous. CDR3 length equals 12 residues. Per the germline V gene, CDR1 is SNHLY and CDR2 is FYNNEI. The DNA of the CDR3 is TGTGCCAGCAGTGAAGGAGGATCTTCCCGACTCTTC. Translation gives CASSEGGSSRLF.

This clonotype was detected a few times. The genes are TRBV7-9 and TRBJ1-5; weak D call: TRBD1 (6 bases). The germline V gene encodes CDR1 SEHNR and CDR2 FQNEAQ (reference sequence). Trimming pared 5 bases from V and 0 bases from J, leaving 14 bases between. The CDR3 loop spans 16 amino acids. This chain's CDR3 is CASSLGQGYSNQPQHF. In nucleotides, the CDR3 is TGTGCCAGCAGCCTAGGGCAGGGGTATAGCAATCAGCCCCAGCATTTT. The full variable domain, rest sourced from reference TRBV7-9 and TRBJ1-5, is DTGVSQNPRHKITKRGQNVTFRCDPISEHNRLYWYRQTLGQGPEFLTYFQNEAQLEKSRLLSDRFSAERPKGSFSTLEIQRTEQGDSAMYLCASSLGQGYSNQPQHFGDGTRLSIL.